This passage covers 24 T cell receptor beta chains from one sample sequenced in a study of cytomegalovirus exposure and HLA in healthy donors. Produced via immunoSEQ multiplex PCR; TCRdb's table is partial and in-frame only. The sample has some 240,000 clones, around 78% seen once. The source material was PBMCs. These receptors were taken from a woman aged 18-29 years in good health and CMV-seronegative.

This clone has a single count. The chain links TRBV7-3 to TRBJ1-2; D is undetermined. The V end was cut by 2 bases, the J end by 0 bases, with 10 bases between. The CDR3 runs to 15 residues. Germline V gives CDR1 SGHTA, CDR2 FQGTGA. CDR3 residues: CASSLELGSNYGYTF. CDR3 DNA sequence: TGTGCCAGCAGCTTAGAGTTGGGGTCTAACTATGGCTACACCTTC.

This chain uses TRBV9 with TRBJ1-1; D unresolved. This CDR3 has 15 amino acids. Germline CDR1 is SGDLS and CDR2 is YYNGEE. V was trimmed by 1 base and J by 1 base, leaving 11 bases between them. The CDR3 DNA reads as TGTGCCAGCAGCGTACTAGATAGTAGGAACACTGAAGCTTTCTTT. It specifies CASSVLDSRNTEAFF.

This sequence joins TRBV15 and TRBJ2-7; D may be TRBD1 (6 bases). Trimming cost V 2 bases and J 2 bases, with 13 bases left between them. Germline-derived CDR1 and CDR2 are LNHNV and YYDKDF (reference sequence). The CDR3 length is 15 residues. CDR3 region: CATSRPRGSTYEQYF. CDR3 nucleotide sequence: TGTGCCACCAGCAGACCCAGGGGCTCGACCTACGAGCAGTACTTC.

The CDR3 region is CASSSSGRRTDTQYF. The CDR3 nucleotides read TGTGCCAGCAGCTCTAGCGGGAGGAGGACAGATACGCAGTATTTT. This sequence joins TRBV11-2 and TRBJ2-3, with 11 nucleotides matching TRBD2. V lost 4 bases to trimming and J lost 3 bases; unmatched junction nucleotides: 3. The CDR3 is made up of 15 amino acids. Germline V gene sequence: CDR1 SGHAT, CDR2 FQNNGV.

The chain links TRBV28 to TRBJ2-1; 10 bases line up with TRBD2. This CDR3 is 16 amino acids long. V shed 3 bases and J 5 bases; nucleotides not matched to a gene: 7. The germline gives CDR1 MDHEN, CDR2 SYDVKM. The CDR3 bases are TGTGCCAGCAGTTTTGTTAGCGGGAGGAAGAACAATGAGCAGTTCTTC. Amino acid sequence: CASSFVSGRKNNEQFF.

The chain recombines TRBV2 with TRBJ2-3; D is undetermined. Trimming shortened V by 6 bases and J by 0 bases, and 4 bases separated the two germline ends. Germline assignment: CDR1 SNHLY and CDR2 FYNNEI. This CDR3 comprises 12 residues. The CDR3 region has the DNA TGTGCCAGCAGGCCGAGCACAGATACGCAGTATTTT. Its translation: CASRPSTDTQYF.

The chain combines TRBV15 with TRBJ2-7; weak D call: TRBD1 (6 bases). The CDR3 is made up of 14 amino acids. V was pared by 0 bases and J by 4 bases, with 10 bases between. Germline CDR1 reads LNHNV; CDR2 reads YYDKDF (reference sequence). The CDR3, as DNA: TGTGCCACCAGCAGAGATGGCCAGGGGTACGAGCAGTACTTC. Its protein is CATSRDGQGYEQYF.

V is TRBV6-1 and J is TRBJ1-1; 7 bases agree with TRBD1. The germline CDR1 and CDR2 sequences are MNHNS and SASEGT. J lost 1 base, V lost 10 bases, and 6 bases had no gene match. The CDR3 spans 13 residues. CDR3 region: CAIVGQRNTEAFF. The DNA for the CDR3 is TGTGCCATCGTGGGACAGCGGAACACTGAAGCTTTCTTT.

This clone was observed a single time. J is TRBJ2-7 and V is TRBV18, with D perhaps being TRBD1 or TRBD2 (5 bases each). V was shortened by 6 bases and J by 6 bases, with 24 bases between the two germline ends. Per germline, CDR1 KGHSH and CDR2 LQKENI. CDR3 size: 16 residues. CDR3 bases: TGTGCCAGCTCGGTAAACCAGGGTGATTTCGGAGGCGAGCAGTACTTC. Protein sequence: CASSVNQGDFGGEQYF.

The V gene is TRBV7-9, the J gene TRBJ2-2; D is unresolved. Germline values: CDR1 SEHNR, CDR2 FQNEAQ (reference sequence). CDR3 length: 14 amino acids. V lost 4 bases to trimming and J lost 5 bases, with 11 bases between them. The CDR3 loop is CASSSEWITGELFF. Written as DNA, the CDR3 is TGTGCCAGCAGCTCCGAGTGGATTACCGGGGAGCTGTTTTTT.

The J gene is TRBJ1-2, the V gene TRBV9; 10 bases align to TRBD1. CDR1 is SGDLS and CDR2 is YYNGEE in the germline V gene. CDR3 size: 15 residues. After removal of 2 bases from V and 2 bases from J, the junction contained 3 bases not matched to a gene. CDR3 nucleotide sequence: TGTGCCAGCAGCGTTCAGACAGGGGGCAACTATGGCTACACCTTC. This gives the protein CASSVQTGGNYGYTF. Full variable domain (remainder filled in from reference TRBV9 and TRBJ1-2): DSGVTQTPKHLITATGQRVTLRCSPRSGDLSVYWYQQSLDQGLQFLIQYYNGEERAKGNILERFSAQQFPDLHSELNLSSLELGDSALYFCASSVQTGGNYGYTFGSGTRLTVV.

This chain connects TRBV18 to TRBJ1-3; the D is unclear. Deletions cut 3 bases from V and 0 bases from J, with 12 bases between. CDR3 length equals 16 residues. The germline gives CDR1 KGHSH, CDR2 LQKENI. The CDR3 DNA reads TGTGCCAGCTCACCGACATCGGATATCTCTGGAAACACCATATATTTT. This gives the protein CASSPTSDISGNTIYF.

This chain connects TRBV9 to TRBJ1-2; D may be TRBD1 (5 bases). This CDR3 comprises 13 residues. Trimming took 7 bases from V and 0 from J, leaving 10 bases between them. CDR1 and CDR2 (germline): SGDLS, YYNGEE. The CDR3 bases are TGTGCCAGCCGACAGAGTTCTAACTATGGCTACACCTTC. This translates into CASRQSSNYGYTF.

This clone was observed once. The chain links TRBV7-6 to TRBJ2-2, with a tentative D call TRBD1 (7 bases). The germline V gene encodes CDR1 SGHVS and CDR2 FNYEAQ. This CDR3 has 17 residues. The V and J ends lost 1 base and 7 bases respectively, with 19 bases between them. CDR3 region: CASSLVVRQGGGGELFF. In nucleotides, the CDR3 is TGTGCCAGCAGCTTAGTGGTCCGACAGGGAGGTGGCGGGGAGCTGTTTTTT.

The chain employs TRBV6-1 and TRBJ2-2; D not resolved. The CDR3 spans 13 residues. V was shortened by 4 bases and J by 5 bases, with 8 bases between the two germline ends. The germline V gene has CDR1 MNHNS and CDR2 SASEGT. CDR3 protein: CASSVVGTGELFF. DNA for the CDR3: TGTGCCAGCAGTGTAGTAGGGACCGGGGAGCTGTTTTTT.

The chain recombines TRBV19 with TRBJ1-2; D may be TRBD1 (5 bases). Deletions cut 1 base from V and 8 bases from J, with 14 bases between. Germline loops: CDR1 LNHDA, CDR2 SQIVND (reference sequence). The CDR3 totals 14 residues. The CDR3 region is CASSIVRGERGYTF. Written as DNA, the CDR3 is TGTGCCAGTAGTATAGTTAGAGGGGAGCGCGGCTACACCTTC.

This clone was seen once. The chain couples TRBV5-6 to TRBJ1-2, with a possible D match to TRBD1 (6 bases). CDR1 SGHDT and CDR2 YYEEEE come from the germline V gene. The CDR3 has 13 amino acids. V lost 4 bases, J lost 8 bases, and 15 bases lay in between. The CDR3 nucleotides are TGTGCCAGCAGCAGGGGGGCCAGGGAAGGCTACACCTTC. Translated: CASSRGAREGYTF.

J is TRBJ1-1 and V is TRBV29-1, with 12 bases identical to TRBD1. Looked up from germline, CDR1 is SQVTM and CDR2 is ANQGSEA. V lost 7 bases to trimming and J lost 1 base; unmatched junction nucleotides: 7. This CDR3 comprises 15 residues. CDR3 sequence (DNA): TGCAGCGCGAGGGGACAGGGGGCCTGGAACACTGAAGCTTTCTTT. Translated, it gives CSARGQGAWNTEAFF.

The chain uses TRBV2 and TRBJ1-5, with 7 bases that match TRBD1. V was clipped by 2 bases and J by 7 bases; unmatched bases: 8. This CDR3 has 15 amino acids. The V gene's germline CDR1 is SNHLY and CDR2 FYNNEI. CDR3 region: CASSETGGRGQPQHF. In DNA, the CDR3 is TGTGCCAGCAGTGAAACCGGAGGCAGGGGGCAGCCCCAGCATTTT.

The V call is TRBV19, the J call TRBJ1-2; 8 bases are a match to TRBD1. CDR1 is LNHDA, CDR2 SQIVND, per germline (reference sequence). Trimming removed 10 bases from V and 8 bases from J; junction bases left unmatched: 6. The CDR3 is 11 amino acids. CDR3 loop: CATWDRLGYTF. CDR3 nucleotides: TGTGCCACCTGGGACAGGCTCGGCTACACCTTC.

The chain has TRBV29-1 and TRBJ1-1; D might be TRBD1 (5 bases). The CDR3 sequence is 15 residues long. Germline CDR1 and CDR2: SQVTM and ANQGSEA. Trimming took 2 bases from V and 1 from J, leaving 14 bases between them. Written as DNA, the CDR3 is TGCAGCGTTGAATTCAGTTGGCAGGGGAACACTGAAGCTTTCTTT. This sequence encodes CSVEFSWQGNTEAFF.

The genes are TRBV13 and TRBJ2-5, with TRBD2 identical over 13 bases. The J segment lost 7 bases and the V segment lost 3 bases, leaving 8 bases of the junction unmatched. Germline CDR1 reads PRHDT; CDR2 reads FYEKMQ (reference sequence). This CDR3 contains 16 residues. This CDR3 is CASSFTSGRAGGTQYF. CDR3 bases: TGTGCCAGCAGCTTCACTAGCGGGAGGGCCGGGGGGACCCAGTACTTC.

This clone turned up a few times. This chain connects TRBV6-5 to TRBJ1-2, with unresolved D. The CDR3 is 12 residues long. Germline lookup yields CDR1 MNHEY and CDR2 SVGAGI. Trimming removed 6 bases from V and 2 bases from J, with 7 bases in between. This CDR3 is CASRPGNYGYTF. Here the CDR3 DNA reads TGTGCCAGCAGACCCGGAAACTATGGCTACACCTTC.

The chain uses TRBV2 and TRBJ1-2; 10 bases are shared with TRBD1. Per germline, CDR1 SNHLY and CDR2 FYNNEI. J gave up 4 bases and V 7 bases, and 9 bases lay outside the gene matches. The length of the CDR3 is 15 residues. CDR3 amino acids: CASMTGGNGFYGYTF. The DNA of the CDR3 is TGTGCCAGCATGACAGGGGGCAATGGATTCTATGGCTACACCTTC.